The present entry profiles one T cell receptor (beta chain) with its context. Its matching antigen is unknown. The sample comes from a study of cytomegalovirus exposure and HLA in healthy donors. V was shortened by 0 bases and J by 2 bases, with 8 bases between the two germline ends. The CDR3 extends over 14 amino acids. Germline V gene sequence: CDR1 SGHRS, CDR2 YFSETQ. Researchers ran the PCR with 60 Vbeta and 13 Jbeta primers. The table came from immunoSEQ multiplex PCR; TCRdb's copy has only in-frame clones and leaves some out. Altogether roughly 80,000 clones are present, about four fifths being singletons, with the ten largest covering over 1.5%. The study's findings and limits: Rare TCR sequences dominated, though some public TCRs recurred in many donors. Presence/absence analyses supposed approximately even sequencing depth among donors. CMV antigen specificity of a few CMV-associated chains was confirmed in vitro. Later analysis showed most CMV-associated TCR beta chains appearing HLA-restricted.

The source material was PBMCs. This TCR was sampled from a woman in her 30s in good health and CMV-seronegative. V gene TRBV5-1 combines with J gene TRBJ2-5; D is undetermined. The CDR3 nucleotides read TGCGCCAGCAGCTTGGAGTCCGGGCAAGAGACCCAGTACTTC. Translation: CASSLESGQETQYF.